Listed below are T cell receptor beta chains from one sample, sequenced in a study of metastatic and nonmetastatic thyroid tumors. TCRdb reanalyzed the PCR reads via MiXCR. This sample has around 30,000 clones, with roughly 22% found just once. Sequenced material: tumor tissue. The receptors were sampled from a male donor with papillary thyroid cancer or a benign thyroid nodule (not recorded which). Some clones in this sample may be carry-over from other donors' samples. Each CDR3 is given with its conserved first and last residue.

TRBV5-1	TRBJ2-3	CASSLGLAISTDTQYF
TRBV6-5	TRBJ1-3	CASSYKTGNVNTIYF
TRBV28	TRBJ2-7	CASSIAGTAAYEQYF
TRBV11-2	TRBJ2-5	CASSLEAGLRETQYF
TRBV7-2	TRBJ2-5	CASSSGAGNLDTQYF
TRBV6-1	TRBJ1-2	CASNPSDRAYGYTF
TRBV7-9	TRBJ2-5	CASSSYRGRTETQYF
TRBV6-2/TRBV6-3	TRBJ2-7	CASSYYNQILGRGREQYF
TRBV28	TRBJ2-2	CASKVQASTGELFF
TRBV6-2/TRBV6-3	TRBJ2-3	CASSYFGGSPTYTQYF
TRBV6-2/TRBV6-3	TRBJ2-7	CASSYGARGIWRSDQYF
TRBV7-3	TRBJ2-2	CASSPGLVGVEELFF
TRBV6-1	TRBJ1-3	CASSVGGPASGNTIYF
TRBV20-1	TRBJ2-1	CSARDQDRKGAYNEQFF
TRBV6-5	TRBJ1-1	CASSSYPNTEAFF
TRBV20-1	TRBJ2-3	CSARYQTSGSPQYF
TRBV7-3	TRBJ2-2	CASSLGQGGTGELFF
TRBV6-4	TRBJ2-1	CASSRRRLAGVVFRGNEQFF
TRBV11-1	TRBJ2-3	CASIQTGAITDTQYF
TRBV29-1	TRBJ2-7	CSVGGLNYEQYF
TRBV20-1	TRBJ2-1	CSARDRRGGINF
TRBV19	TRBJ2-2	CASTGTSVSRMELFF
TRBV18	TRBJ2-6	CASSPQAQGSSGANVLTF
TRBV24-1	TRBJ2-1	CATSDLARGQYNEQFF
TRBV19	TRBJ2-3	CASSVTSSPTDTQYF
TRBV29-1	TRBJ2-5	CSVVRGSVQTQYF
TRBV3-1	TRBJ1-6	CASSHYSDDSPLHF
TRBV5-1	TRBJ2-1	CASSSGLAVLSSYNEQFF
TRBV11-3	TRBJ2-7	CASRLRSGGIYGQYF
TRBV28	TRBJ1-2	CASSPGTEPNYGYTF
TRBV5-6	TRBJ2-5	CASSLYGVETQYF
TRBV27	TRBJ1-1	CASSSQGAGVKNEAFF
TRBV20-1	TRBJ2-3	CSARLTDTQYF
TRBV19	TRBJ2-7	CASSIGGSGGYEQYF
TRBV7-2	TRBJ2-7	CASGVGRNEQYF
TRBV15	TRBJ1-1	CATSRDLGKEAFF
TRBV6-1	TRBJ1-1	CASSAGQGVFDEAFF
TRBV14	TRBJ2-7	CASSQEVGGLDF
TRBV14	TRBJ2-3	CASSQGGSLRTDTQYF
TRBV6-2/TRBV6-3	TRBJ2-3	CASSYYSGSFDTQYF
TRBV6-1	TRBJ1-2	CASNSGPLGYGYTF
TRBV19	TRBJ2-7	CASSMSGGASYEQYF
TRBV12-3/TRBV12-4	TRBJ2-4	CASRAGGLARNIQYF
TRBV27	TRBJ2-1	CASSTPHLNEQSF
TRBV6-2/TRBV6-3	TRBJ2-5	CDSSYREEENQYF
TRBV20-1	TRBJ2-1	CSASLTGAPNEQFF
TRBV28	TRBJ2-7	CASQGQGLVYEQYF
TRBV27	TRBJ2-1	CASSLREGPTYEQFF
TRBV18	TRBJ2-7	CASSPTGTEYEQYF
TRBV27	TRBJ2-7	CASSQFGTAIYEQYF
TRBV6-1	TRBJ2-1	CASSAPALNEQFF
TRBV20-1	TRBJ2-1	CSASGGTASGDNEQFF
TRBV3-1	TRBJ2-3	CASSRRRGGSTDTQYF